Each of the 15 T cell receptor beta chains below was sequenced from the same sample in a study of cytomegalovirus exposure and HLA in healthy donors (dated by TCRdb to the late 2010s). The library was produced with the immunoSEQ multiplex PCR assay. The multiplex PCR relied on a mix of 60 forward primers for TCR Vbeta segments and 13 reverse primers for TCR Jbeta segments. TCRdb re-hosts the immuneACCESS table, in-frame sequences only. Its copies lack some clones; in the studies checked, an unresolved V gene accounts for under half of them, and the cause for the rest is not known. The sample has 150,000 to 200,000 clones on record, 75% to 85% of them singletons. About 2.2% of the sample comes from the top ten. Input material: PBMCs. The receptors stem from a woman in her 30s in good health and CMV-seronegative.

This sequence joins TRBV4-1 and TRBJ1-1; a weak D match, TRBD1 (5 bases). The V gene's germline CDR1 is MGHRA and CDR2 YSYEKL. Trimming removed 3 bases from V and 5 bases from J, with 13 bases in between. The CDR3 extends over 14 amino acids. The CDR3: CASSHSGGSTEAFF. CDR3 sequence (DNA): TGCGCCAGCAGCCATTCGGGGGGGAGTACTGAAGCTTTCTTT.

The chain combines TRBV4-3 with TRBJ2-7; TRBD1 matches at 8 bases. The CDR3 length is 13 residues. Germline V gives CDR1 LGHNA, CDR2 YSLEER. V shed 3 bases, J shed 11 bases, and the junction held 9 bases outside the gene matches. This CDR3 is CASSQDTGGRKYF. DNA for the CDR3: TGCGCCAGCAGCCAGGACACAGGGGGAAGGAAGTACTTC.

The genes are TRBV7-2 and TRBJ2-5; perhaps TRBD2 as D (6 bases). V was pared by 4 bases and J by 5 bases, with 14 bases between. This CDR3 has 14 residues. The germline V gene encodes CDR1 SGHTA and CDR2 FQGNSA. Here the CDR3 DNA reads TGTGCCAGCAGCTACCGGGACGCGGGGGAGACCCAGTACTTC. This gives the protein CASSYRDAGETQYF.

The rearrangement uses TRBV4-3 and TRBJ2-5; 11 nucleotides agree with TRBD1. The last part of the DNA fits TRBJ2-7 better; the J call may be wrong. The CDR3 contains 18 residues. CDR1 and CDR2 (germline): LGHNA, YSLEER. The CDR3 DNA reads TGCGCCAGCAGCCAAGTGCGGGGGACAGGGGGGTTCCCCTACGAGCAGTACTTC. Residues: CASSQVRGTGGFPYEQYF.

Points on this clone: The junction departs from germline at one end; a sequencing error may be responsible. This chain connects TRBV23-1 to TRBJ1-1; the D is unclear. TRBV23-1 has ORF status, its function being uncertain. The CDR3 contains 8 residues. Written as DNA, the CDR3 is TGCGCCACTCCCGGGATACGATTT. It yields the protein CATPGIRF.

This chain links TRBV10-1 with TRBJ2-7, with a weak D call TRBD1 (5 bases). V lost 11 bases and J lost 0, with 5 bases in between. CDR3 length: 10 amino acids. Germline V CDR1 and CDR2: WNHNN, SYGVQD (reference sequence). CDR3 nucleotide sequence: TGCGCCGGACACTCCTACGAGCAGTACTTC. This translates into CAGHSYEQYF.

The V and J genes are TRBV2 and TRBJ2-3; 7 bases align to TRBD1. From germline, CDR1 is SNHLY and CDR2 FYNNEI. V lost 5 bases and J lost 0; bases outside the gene matches: 11. This CDR3 spans 17 amino acids. The DNA for the CDR3 is TGTGCCAGCAGTAAAGGGACAGACGGTCCGAGCACAGATACGCAGTATTTT. This sequence encodes CASSKGTDGPSTDTQYF.

CDR3 protein: CASSSRTGITYNEQFF. The CDR3 DNA follows: TGTGCCAGCAGTTCAAGGACAGGGATTACCTACAATGAGCAGTTCTTC. The chain links TRBV28 to TRBJ2-1; TRBD1 matches at 8 bases. Germline values: CDR1 MDHEN, CDR2 SYDVKM. The CDR3 extends over 16 amino acids. J was trimmed by 2 bases and V by 4 bases; bases with no gene match: 7.

The chain joins TRBV28 to TRBJ1-5; a weak D match, TRBD1 (5 bases). CDR3 length: 13 amino acids. Germline-derived CDR1 and CDR2 are MDHEN and SYDVKM. Trimming cost V 5 bases and J 3 bases, with 8 bases left between them. The CDR3 reads CASSRTLNQPQHF. CDR3 nucleotides: TGTGCCAGCAGTCGGACACTCAATCAGCCCCAGCATTTT.

The CDR3 region has the DNA TGCGCCAGCAGCTTGGTTCAGGGGTCCTACGAGCAGTACTTC. Encoded protein: CASSLVQGSYEQYF. The gene calls are TRBV5-1 and TRBJ2-7; maybe TRBD1 (6 bases). This CDR3 spans 14 amino acids. Germline V gene data show CDR1 as SGHRS and CDR2 as YFSETQ. V lost 0 bases to trimming and J lost 1 base, with 8 bases between them.

The chain is built from TRBV14 and TRBJ1-2; TRBD1 is a possible D gene (6 bases). The V gene lost 4 bases and the J gene lost 3 bases, with 15 bases spanning the gap. The CDR3 length is 15 residues. CDR1 is SGHDN and CDR2 is FVKESK in the germline V gene. The CDR3 sequence: CASSPLGGGDYGYTF. The CDR3 nucleotides are TGTGCCAGCAGCCCTCTGGGAGGGGGGGACTATGGCTACACCTTC.

The chain couples TRBV30 to TRBJ2-1; 10 positions match TRBD2. The V and J ends lost 0 bases and 5 bases, in that order; junction bases with no gene match: 1. This CDR3 is built from 14 residues. CDR1 and CDR2 (germline): GTSNPN, SVGIG (reference sequence). CDR3: CAWSVAGGHNEQFF. The CDR3 coding sequence is TGTGCCTGGAGTGTAGCGGGAGGGCACAATGAGCAGTTCTTC.

CDR3 in DNA: TGCGCCAGCAGTGGAATTAGGGACAGGGGCCGAGGCTACACCTTC. Translated: CASSGIRDRGRGYTF. This sequence joins TRBV4-1 and TRBJ1-2, with 10 bases aligning to TRBD1. In germline, CDR1 is MGHRA, CDR2 YSYEKL. J gave up 8 bases and V 6 bases, and 12 bases lay outside the gene matches. The CDR3 has 15 residues.

CDR3 protein: CASSFVTGSNQPQHF. DNA for the CDR3: TGCGCCAGCAGCTTTGTTACAGGGAGCAATCAGCCCCAGCATTTT. The gene calls are TRBV5-1 and TRBJ1-5; D is perhaps TRBD1 (6 bases). Trimming shortened V by 2 bases and J by 1 base, and 10 bases separated the two germline ends. This CDR3 comprises 15 residues. Germline CDR1 SGHRS, CDR2 YFSETQ.

The rearrangement joins TRBV7-2 to TRBJ1-1, with TRBD1 matching 8 bases. The CDR3 is 15 residues long. Trimming took 4 bases from V and 0 from J; bases not matched to a gene: 4. Germline V gives CDR1 SGHTA, CDR2 FQGNSA. CDR3 sequence reads: CASSYTGGMNTEAFF. CDR3 sequence (DNA): TGTGCCAGCAGCTACACAGGGGGGATGAACACTGAAGCTTTCTTT.